This T cell receptor beta chain was identified in a study of beta chain features in type 1 diabetes. Expressed TCRB transcripts were sequenced because the entire RNA isolate underwent reverse transcription. The assay was immunoSEQ multiplex PCR, and TCRdb's table has in-frame clones only and misses some. Here the sample spans under 950,000 clones, roughly a sixth being singletons. Via the markers CD45RO/CCR7/CD25/CD127/CD95/CD27, stem cell-like memory, regulatory, central memory and naive CD4+ cells were sorted. The CDR3 runs to 13 residues. V was cut by 1 base and J by 0 bases, with 3 bases left in between. From germline, CDR1 is LGHNA and CDR2 YSLEER. This clone appeared a few times.

Sequenced: naive CD4+ T cells from blood. V is TRBV4-3 and J is TRBJ2-5; the D is unclear. This receptor was taken from a woman between 18 and 29 years old in good health. In DNA, the CDR3 is TGCGCCAGCAGCCAAGCTTACCAAGAGACCCAGTACTTC. Protein: CASSQAYQETQYF.